This TCR beta chain was sequenced for a study of shared clonotypes between healthy human individuals. Deep was the level used in running the assay. The replicate PCRs on unsorted PBMC were given 250 to 300 ng DNA, which is about 30,000 T cell genomes. Method: immunoSEQ multiplex PCR; TCRdb's copy keeps in-frame clones and lacks some. The table lists about half a million clones, 70% to 80% of them singletons. V dropped 8 bases and J dropped 0 bases, with 11 bases sitting between them. CDR1 and CDR2 from the germline V gene are MNHNY and SVGAGI (reference sequence). The CDR3 extends over 13 amino acids.

This rearrangement joins TRBV6-6 to TRBJ2-7; D is unresolved. Sequencing was done on a sample of PBMCs. The clonotype comes from a woman aged 40 to 50 in good health. Some clones in this sample may be carry-over from other donors' samples. The CDR3 DNA reads as TGTGCCAGCGGACCCCAGGCCTCCTACGAGCAGTACTTC. Protein product: CASGPQASYEQYF.